The clone carrying this T cell receptor beta chain has just a few counts. Its antigen is unidentified. V was shortened by 0 bases and J by 3 bases, with 9 bases between the two germline ends. Germline CDR1 is SGHRS and CDR2 is YFSETQ. This CDR3 region has 14 residues. The record originates from a study of T-cell memory formation after mild COVID-19. The wider study: Largely donor-specific sequence clusters came from a couple of donors. Regarding the study as a whole: CD4+ contracting clones lay mainly in CM and EM, CD8+ ones in EMRA. CD4+ bias marked clones expanding day 15 to 37, unlike balanced contracting clones.

With constant-segment primers, 5'RACE yielded cDNA libraries of TCR alpha and TCR beta that carried sample barcodes and UMIs. TCRdb used MiXCR to reprocess the 5' RACE reads, holding one entry per CDR3 protein. The sample carries over 450,000 distinct CDR3 sequences, around 21% recorded once. The chain combines TRBV5-1 with TRBJ1-1; D ambiguous. Material for sequencing was PBMCs or a T cell subset sorted from them (not recorded which). This TCR was sampled from an adult woman who had mild COVID-19 (a few samples of this study predate the infection). Cell type and time point are not known. This CDR3 is CASSLGWSDTEAFF. CDR3 DNA: TGCGCCAGCAGCTTGGGGTGGTCGGACACTGAAGCTTTCTTT.